Given below is one T cell receptor beta chain in context. Its target is unknown. The record originates from a study of CD4+ T cells in melanoma. Study-wide points: Diverse differentiation states were reported for melanoma neoantigen-specific CD4+ T cells.

This table comes from immunoSEQ multiplex PCR, and its TCRdb copy is limited to in-frame clones, with some not included. The sample contains about 14,000 clones, roughly 80% of which appear only once. Germline V gene sequence: CDR1 SGHRS, CDR2 YFSETQ. The CDR3 covers 13 residues. V lost 4 bases to trimming and J lost 10 bases, with 17 bases between them. The chain joins TRBV5-1 to TRBJ1-1, with D maybe TRBD1 (6 bases). This sequence was found in a human donor with melanoma. The sample was cells from a culture (not recorded whether cultured in vitro). CDR3 nucleotide sequence: TGCGCCAGCAGCCGTTCCAGACAGGTAAGAGCTTTCTTT. Its translation: CASSRSRQVRAFF.